These 28 T cell receptor beta chains share one sample of origin, sequenced in a study of cytomegalovirus exposure and HLA in healthy donors (dated by TCRdb to between 2016 and 2019). To prepare the library, the immunoSEQ multiplex PCR assay was applied. A mixture of 60 forward primers for TCR Vbeta segments and 13 reverse primers for TCR Jbeta segments was used in the multiplex PCR. TCRdb re-hosts the immuneACCESS table, in-frame sequences only. Its copies lack some clones; in the studies checked, an unresolved V gene accounts for under half of them, and the cause for the rest is not known. This sample comprises fewer than 150,000 clones, approximately 80% of them detected only once. The ten most abundant clones make up around 3.9% of the sample. The sequencing input was PBMCs. These receptors were collected from a man aged 35 to 55 in good health and CMV-seropositive.

The chain combines TRBV11-2 with TRBJ2-7; TRBD1 is a possible D gene (5 bases). Germline loops: CDR1 SGHAT, CDR2 FQNNGV. Deletions cut 5 bases from V and 4 bases from J, with 9 bases between. The CDR3 runs to 12 residues. The chain's CDR3 is CASSPTGYEQYF. As DNA, the CDR3 is TGTGCCAGCAGCCCCACAGGTTACGAGCAGTACTTC.

The rearrangement joins TRBV4-3 to TRBJ2-6; tentative D call: TRBD2 (5 bases). The CDR3 spans 17 residues. Trimming took off 3 bases at V and 4 bases at J, with 16 bases between the two ends. Germline V CDR1 and CDR2: LGHNA, YSLEER. The CDR3 reads CASSHWLRATGANVLTF. The CDR3 DNA sequence: TGCGCCAGCAGCCATTGGCTGAGGGCGACCGGGGCCAACGTCCTGACTTTC.

The chain joins TRBV6-4 to TRBJ1-1, with 7 bases matching TRBD1. V shed 9 bases and J 0 bases; nucleotides not matched to a gene: 4. Germline CDR1 and CDR2: MRHNA and SNTAGT. CDR3 length: 13 residues. The CDR3 nucleotides are TGTGCCAGTCGACAGGGTGTGAACACTGAAGCTTTCTTT. This codes for CASRQGVNTEAFF.

The V gene is TRBV7-9, the J gene TRBJ2-7, with a tentative D call TRBD1 (6 bases). Trimming cost V 7 bases and J 9 bases, with 22 bases left between them. Per germline, CDR1 SEHNR and CDR2 FQNEAQ (reference sequence). The CDR3 has 14 residues. CDR3 protein: CASIGGPGVSGQYF. CDR3 in DNA: TGTGCCAGCATTGGGGGTCCAGGGGTGTCAGGGCAGTACTTC.

The chain combines TRBV7-3 with TRBJ1-2, with TRBD1 matching 9 bases. Germline CDR1 and CDR2: SGHTA and FQGTGA. V shed 5 bases, J shed 8 bases, and the junction held 6 bases outside the gene matches. The CDR3 consists of 13 residues. In nucleotides, the CDR3 is TGTGCCAGCAGCCCAGGACAGGGGAGGGGCTACACCTTC. As protein: CASSPGQGRGYTF.

The J gene is TRBJ2-1, the V gene TRBV5-8, with 7 bases aligning to TRBD1. The CDR3 has 13 amino acids. V lost 4 bases and J lost 9; bases outside the gene matches: 7. In germline, CDR1 is SGHTS, CDR2 YDEGEE. CDR3 nucleotides: TGTGCCAGCAGCCAACACAGGGGATCTGAGCAGTTCTTC. Translation gives CASSQHRGSEQFF.

The V call is TRBV5-4, the J call TRBJ1-1; 9 nucleotides agree with TRBD1. The trim removed 2 bases at V and 3 bases at J, leaving 2 bases unmatched. CDR1 and CDR2 from the germline V gene are SGHNT and YYREEE (reference sequence). This CDR3 has 14 amino acids. CDR3 sequence reads: CASSFDRGDTEAFF. The CDR3 region has the DNA TGTGCCAGCAGCTTCGACAGGGGGGACACTGAAGCTTTCTTT. Variable domain in full (rest from reference TRBV5-4 and TRBJ1-1): ETGVTQSPTHLIKTRGQQVTLRCSSQSGHNTVSWYQQALGQGPQFIFQYYREEENGRGNFPPRFSGLQFPNYSSELNVNALELDDSALYLCASSFDRGDTEAFFGQGTRLTVV.

This clone was detected only once. The J gene is TRBJ2-5, the V gene TRBV9; 14 bases fit TRBD2. This CDR3 comprises 16 residues. With 4 bases clipped from V and 4 bases from J, the junction kept 6 bases outside the gene matches. The germline V gene encodes CDR1 SGDLS and CDR2 YYNGEE. Written as DNA, the CDR3 is TGTGCCAGCAGCTCGACTAGCGGGGGGGCCACAGAGACCCAGTACTTC. Translated: CASSSTSGGATETQYF.

In its sample, this clone was seen a few times. This rearrangement joins TRBV5-4 to TRBJ2-7; 8 bases match TRBD2. CDR1 SGHNT and CDR2 YYREEE come from the germline V gene (reference sequence). This CDR3 region has 14 residues. V shed 5 bases, J shed 6 bases, and the junction held 10 bases outside the gene matches. This CDR3 reads CASRPSGTSVEQYF. As DNA, the CDR3 is TGTGCCAGCAGGCCTTCCGGGACTAGTGTCGAGCAGTACTTC.

The gene calls are TRBV9 and TRBJ2-5, with a possible D match to TRBD1 (5 bases). V was cut by 4 bases and J by 3 bases, with 16 bases left in between. CDR3 length: 15 residues. CDR1 is SGDLS, CDR2 YYNGEE, per germline. In DNA form, the CDR3 reads TGTGCCAGCAGCCCTTCTGGGGCGACAGAAGAGACCCAGTACTTC. Residues: CASSPSGATEETQYF.

The genes are TRBV6-6 and TRBJ1-5, with D uncertain. The CDR3 length is 14 residues. The germline gives CDR1 MNHNY, CDR2 SVGAGI (reference sequence). V was pared by 7 bases and J by 7 bases, with 17 bases between. CDR3 region: CASMRTGASQPQHF. Written as DNA, the CDR3 is TGTGCCAGCATGAGGACGGGAGCTAGCCAGCCCCAGCATTTT.

The genes are TRBV7-3 and TRBJ2-7; 8 nucleotides match TRBD2. The CDR3 sequence is 15 residues long. J gave up 2 bases and V 2 bases, and 5 bases lay outside the gene matches. In germline, CDR1 is SGHTA, CDR2 FQGTGA. The CDR3 here is CASSLSGLAPYEQYF. CDR3 in DNA: TGTGCCAGCAGCTTATCAGGACTAGCCCCCTACGAGCAGTACTTC. The full variable domain, in which reference TRBV7-3 and TRBJ2-7 provide the parts outside the CDR3, is GAGVSQTPSNKVTEKGKYVELRCDPISGHTALYWYRQSLGQGPEFLIYFQGTGAADDSGLPNDRFFAVRPEGSVSTLKIQRTERGDSAVYLCASSLSGLAPYEQYFGPGTRLTVT.

The chain joins TRBV30 to TRBJ2-5; TRBD2 matches at 10 bases. J lost 1 base, V lost 3 bases, and 5 bases had no gene match. The V gene's germline CDR1 is GTSNPN and CDR2 SVGIG (reference sequence). CDR3 length: 15 amino acids. The CDR3 reads CAWSLAGGLQETQYF. The CDR3, as DNA: TGTGCCTGGAGCTTAGCGGGGGGTCTCCAAGAGACCCAGTACTTC.

The rearrangement links TRBV5-1 to TRBJ2-1; tentative D call: TRBD1 (5 bases). This CDR3 is built from 14 residues. The germline V gene has CDR1 SGHRS and CDR2 YFSETQ. The V end lost 0 bases, the J end lost 3 bases, and 7 bases lay between the germline ends. The CDR3 region is CASSLGQGYNEQFF. As DNA, the CDR3 is TGCGCCAGCAGCTTGGGGCAGGGCTACAATGAGCAGTTCTTC.

The V and J genes are TRBV30 and TRBJ1-4, with D possibly matching TRBD1 (6 bases). V was shortened by 3 bases and J by 4 bases, with 12 bases between the two germline ends. The CDR3 loop spans 14 amino acids. Germline V CDR1 and CDR2: GTSNPN, SVGIG (reference sequence). The CDR3 DNA reads TGTGCCTGGAGGGCAGGACAGCTTAATGAAAAACTGTTTTTT. This codes for CAWRAGQLNEKLFF.

The rearrangement uses TRBV7-9 and TRBJ2-3; 12 nucleotides line up with TRBD2. V shed 5 bases, J shed 2 bases, and the junction held 5 bases outside the gene matches. The CDR3 covers 16 residues. Germline-derived CDR1 and CDR2 are SEHNR and FQNEAQ (reference sequence). The CDR3 region has the DNA TGTGCCAGCAGCCCACTAGCGGGGGGACCCACAGATACGCAGTATTTT. This codes for CASSPLAGGPTDTQYF.

V gene TRBV19 combines with J gene TRBJ2-3; TRBD2 matches 10 bases. CDR3 length: 20 residues. V lost 0 bases, J lost 0 bases, and 12 bases stayed unmatched. From germline, CDR1 is LNHDA and CDR2 SQIVND (reference sequence). The CDR3 DNA reads TGTGCCAGTAGTATAGATCTAGCGGGGGTCGCTATTTCTAGCACAGATACGCAGTATTTT. Protein sequence: CASSIDLAGVAISSTDTQYF.

This chain connects TRBV5-1 to TRBJ2-1, with D possibly being TRBD1 (6 bases). There are 13 residues in the CDR3. Germline V gene data show CDR1 as SGHRS and CDR2 as YFSETQ. The ends were cut back, 2 bases at V and 15 bases at J, with 18 bases in the middle. The CDR3 is CASSFPGDIAAFF. CDR3 nucleotide sequence: TGCGCCAGCAGCTTCCCAGGGGATATCGCCGCGTTCTTC.

The chain is built from TRBV5-4 and TRBJ1-4; TRBD1 might be the D (5 bases). Trimming cost V 0 bases and J 3 bases, with 12 bases left between them. The CDR3 sequence is 16 residues long. Germline V gives CDR1 SGHNT, CDR2 YYREEE (reference sequence). CDR3 residues: CASSLAGGGANEKLFF. The DNA of the CDR3 is TGTGCCAGCAGCTTGGCCGGGGGTGGGGCTAATGAAAAACTGTTTTTT.

This sequence joins TRBV27 and TRBJ1-5, with D perhaps matching TRBD1 (5 bases). The germline V and J ends were trimmed by 3 bases and 4 bases, with 7 bases remaining between them. Germline-derived CDR1 and CDR2 are MNHEY and SMNVEV (reference sequence). This CDR3 has 13 residues. Written as DNA, the CDR3 is TGTGCCAGCAGTTTCGGGGGGAATCAGCCCCAGCATTTT. Protein sequence: CASSFGGNQPQHF.

The chain has TRBV6-5 and TRBJ1-2; D is undetermined. Germline-derived CDR1 and CDR2 are MNHEY and SVGAGI. Trimming left V 3 bases short and J 3 bases short, with 8 bases between. This CDR3 contains 13 residues. In DNA form, the CDR3 reads TGTGCCAGCAGTTATTCGGTGGACTATGGCTACACCTTC. Translation: CASSYSVDYGYTF.

V usage is TRBV4-1 and J usage is TRBJ2-5; weak D call: TRBD2 (6 bases). The germline CDR1 and CDR2 sequences are MGHRA and YSYEKL. With 2 bases removed from V and 4 bases from J, the gap between germline ends came to 14 bases. The CDR3 length is 15 residues. This CDR3 reads CASSQHETAGETQYF. The CDR3 DNA reads TGCGCCAGCAGCCAACACGAGACAGCGGGAGAGACCCAGTACTTC.

The chain is built from TRBV4-1 and TRBJ2-3, with TRBD2 matching over 10 bases. CDR3 length equals 20 residues. The V gene end was trimmed by 0 bases and the J gene end by 2 bases; junction bases not matched to a gene: 14. Germline-derived CDR1 and CDR2 are MGHRA and YSYEKL. In DNA form, the CDR3 reads TGCGCCAGCAGCCAAGATCGGCTAGCGGGAGTTTATTTCCCCACAGATACGCAGTATTTT. Translation: CASSQDRLAGVYFPTDTQYF.

J is TRBJ1-4 and V is TRBV6-5, with D hard to call. Germline-derived CDR1 and CDR2 are MNHEY and SVGAGI. V dropped 2 bases and J dropped 0 bases, with 4 bases sitting between them. This CDR3 has 14 amino acids. The DNA for the CDR3 is TGTGCCAGCAGTTACATATCAACTAATGAAAAACTGTTTTTT. Translating it yields CASSYISTNEKLFF.

The genes are TRBV9 and TRBJ2-3; 8 bases line up with TRBD1. CDR1 is SGDLS, CDR2 YYNGEE, per germline. The CDR3 has 15 residues. The V and J ends lost 4 bases and 4 bases, in that order; junction bases with no gene match: 8. The CDR3 sequence: CASSSTGQASDTQYF. CDR3 DNA: TGTGCCAGCAGCTCAACGGGACAGGCCTCAGATACGCAGTATTTT.

The rearrangement links TRBV5-1 to TRBJ2-3, with TRBD1 matching 9 bases. The ends lost 4 bases at V and 9 bases at J; junction bases unmatched: 12. The CDR3 runs 15 residues. CDR1 is SGHRS and CDR2 is YFSETQ in the germline V gene. CDR3 sequence reads: CASSPGTGLTGTQYF. In DNA form, the CDR3 reads TGCGCCAGCAGCCCCGGGACAGGGCTGACGGGAACGCAGTATTTT.

J is TRBJ2-7 and V is TRBV9; TRBD1 agrees at 8 bases. Germline loops: CDR1 SGDLS, CDR2 YYNGEE. CDR3 length equals 15 residues. Trimming removed 3 bases from V and 5 bases from J; junction bases left unmatched: 10. The CDR3 protein is CASSAKTGVKDEQYF. The DNA for the CDR3 is TGTGCCAGCAGCGCAAAGACAGGGGTAAAAGACGAGCAGTACTTC.

The genes are TRBV7-2 and TRBJ1-3, with D possibly TRBD1 on 6 matching bases. CDR1 is SGHTA and CDR2 is FQGNSA in the germline V gene. The CDR3 spans 18 residues. V was trimmed by 3 bases and J by 9 bases, leaving 27 bases between them. CDR3 protein: CASSLVLFVGARGSTIYF. In nucleotides, the CDR3 is TGTGCCAGCAGCTTGGTTTTATTTGTGGGGGCTCGGGGTAGCACCATATATTTT. Variable domain in full (rest from reference TRBV7-2 and TRBJ1-3): GAGVSQSPSNKVTEKGKDVELRCDPISGHTALYWYRQSLGQGLEFLIYFQGNSAPDKSGLPSDRFSAERTGGSVSTLTIQRTQQEDSAVYLCASSLVLFVGARGSTIYFGEGSWLTVV.